This T cell receptor beta chain appears in the sequencing data of a study of T cell clonotyping in hematopoietic cell transplantation. Study findings and constraints: Pathologically expanded recipient clonotypes increased progressively from day 30 to day 180 as diversity fell. CD4 and CD8 repertoire contributions could not be separated without sorting. Broader posttransplant TCR repertoire diversity was predicted by graft donor and pretransplant recipient Inverse Simpson Index values.

The germline gives CDR1 SGHTA, CDR2 FQGTGA. The V gene lost 5 bases and the J gene lost 1 base, with 8 bases spanning the gap. The CDR3 consists of 13 residues. With respect to this clone: The antigen is unknown.

Only in-frame clones appear in the TCRdb table, and some are missing; sequencing was by immunoSEQ multiplex PCR. The sample lists over 8,000 clones; 75% to 85% were seen once. This TCR was recovered from a female patient aged 50-60 years who had an allogeneic stem cell transplant from an unrelated donor, so the T cells may come from the graft donor. Some clones in this sample may be carry-over from other donors' samples. The chain couples TRBV7-3 to TRBJ1-1, with unresolved D. Material: peripheral blood mononuclear cells, obtained 180 days after allogeneic stem cell transplant. The CDR3 is CASSAQTNTEAFF. CDR3 DNA: TGTGCCAGCAGCGCCCAGACGAACACTGAAGCTTTCTTT.